The clone carrying this T cell receptor (beta chain) came up a few times. Amplification used 60 Vbeta primers and 13 Jbeta primers. Generated by immunoSEQ multiplex PCR, the TCRdb table keeps only in-frame clones and is missing some. The sample has some 120,000 clones; roughly 74% are singletons. These data come from a study of cytomegalovirus exposure and HLA in healthy donors. Germline V gene lookup returns CDR1 SGHTA and CDR2 FQGNSA. This CDR3 is built from 14 residues. V lost 5 bases, J lost 5 bases, and 6 bases stayed unmatched. The sequencing sample was made of PBMCs. The TCR sequence derives from a woman in her fifties or sixties in good health and CMV-seropositive. The chain is built from TRBV7-2 and TRBJ1-3; TRBD1 matches at 7 bases. The chain's CDR3 is CASSQRQGRNTIYF. The CDR3 DNA follows: TGTGCCAGCAGCCAGCGACAGGGACGAAACACCATATATTTT.